Listed below are T cell receptor beta chains from one sample, sequenced in a study of T cell responses to AZD1222 COVID-19 vaccine. Clones were read by immunoSEQ multiplex PCR, and TCRdb kept only the in-frame ones, dropping some. The data show about 100,000 clones, with around nine tenths seen just once and less than 20% held by the top ten. Specimen: peripheral blood, collected on day 0 of AZD1222 vaccination. The receptors here all came from an adult in good health. Each CDR3 is given with its conserved first and last residue. The order of the fields is clone size, D gene, V gene, J gene, CDR3 protein, CDR3 DNA. D genes are given only for firm matches. Where a row states a size, it is once, few, many or the class of an expanded clone; other rows omit it.

clone size: NA
D gene: TRBD1
V gene: TRBV11-3
J gene: TRBJ1-1
CDR3 protein: CASSLIGGSDTEAFF
CDR3 DNA: TGTGCCAGCAGCTTAATAGGGGGCAGCGACACTGAAGCTTTCTTT

clone size: NA
D gene: TRBD2
V gene: TRBV11-3
J gene: TRBJ2-7
CDR3 protein: CASSSMAGDEQYF
CDR3 DNA: TGTGCCAGCAGCTCGATGGCGGGGGACGAGCAGTACTTC

clone size: NA
D gene: TRBD1
V gene: TRBV5-1
J gene: TRBJ2-5
CDR3 protein: CASSLGQGQETQYF
CDR3 DNA: TGCGCCAGCAGCTTGGGACAGGGGCAAGAGACCCAGTACTTC

clone size: NA
D gene: NA
V gene: TRBV19
J gene: TRBJ1-5
CDR3 protein: CASSHFDYSNQPQHF
CDR3 DNA: TGTGCCAGTAGCCACTTTGACTATAGCAATCAGCCCCAGCATTTT

clone size: NA
D gene: TRBD2
V gene: TRBV19
J gene: TRBJ2-1
CDR3 protein: CASTRLTGGGEQFF
CDR3 DNA: TGTGCCAGTACCCGTCTGACGGGAGGCGGGGAGCAGTTCTTC

clone size: NA
D gene: TRBD1
V gene: TRBV6-1
J gene: TRBJ1-5
CDR3 protein: CASSDPKTGSQPQHF
CDR3 DNA: TGTGCCAGCAGTGACCCGAAGACAGGGAGTCAGCCCCAGCATTTT

clone size: NA
D gene: NA
V gene: TRBV5-1
J gene: TRBJ2-5
CDR3 protein: CASSETSGTQETQYF
CDR3 DNA: TGCGCCAGCAGCGAAACGTCCGGGACTCAAGAGACCCAGTACTTC

clone size: few
D gene: NA
V gene: TRBV6-5
J gene: TRBJ2-4
CDR3 protein: CASARGLAKNIQYF
CDR3 DNA: TGTGCCAGCGCCCGGGGCCTAGCCAAAAACATTCAGTACTTC

clone size: NA
D gene: NA
V gene: TRBV15
J gene: TRBJ2-2
CDR3 protein: CATSRVYEQNTGELFF
CDR3 DNA: TGTGCCACCAGCAGAGTTTACGAACAGAACACCGGGGAGCTGTTTTTT

clone size: NA
D gene: NA
V gene: TRBV11-2
J gene: TRBJ1-1
CDR3 protein: CASSLDLGRGANTEAFF
CDR3 DNA: TGTGCCAGCAGCTTAGATCTGGGGAGGGGTGCGAACACTGAAGCTTTCTTT

clone size: NA
D gene: NA
V gene: TRBV27
J gene: TRBJ2-6
CDR3 protein: CASSTRLGSGANVLTF
CDR3 DNA: TGTGCCAGCAGCACCCGACTTGGCTCTGGGGCCAACGTCCTGACTTTC

clone size: NA
D gene: TRBD2
V gene: TRBV6-2/TRBV6-3
J gene: TRBJ2-1
CDR3 protein: CASSSPMGGGAPYNEQFF
CDR3 DNA: TGTGCCAGCAGTTCCCCCATGGGCGGGGGAGCTCCCTACAATGAGCAGTTCTTC

clone size: NA
D gene: NA
V gene: TRBV4-1
J gene: TRBJ1-5
CDR3 protein: CASSQGDSQNQPQHF
CDR3 DNA: TGCGCCAGCAGCCAAGGTGACAGTCAAAATCAGCCCCAGCATTTT

clone size: once
D gene: TRBD2
V gene: TRBV4-3
J gene: TRBJ2-3
CDR3 protein: CASSQGTSRWGTDTQYF
CDR3 DNA: TGCGCCAGCAGCCAAGGGACTAGCAGATGGGGGACAGATACGCAGTATTTT

clone size: NA
D gene: TRBD1
V gene: TRBV7-2
J gene: TRBJ1-5
CDR3 protein: CASSLGQGANQPQHF
CDR3 DNA: TGTGCCAGCAGCTTGGGACAGGGGGCGAATCAGCCCCAGCATTTT

clone size: NA
D gene: NA
V gene: TRBV21-1
J gene: TRBJ1-2
CDR3 protein: CASSALSDRARLLNYGYTF
CDR3 DNA: TGTGCCAGCAGCGCCCTAAGTGACAGGGCTCGACTCCTTAATTATGGCTACACCTTC

clone size: NA
D gene: NA
V gene: TRBV10-3
J gene: TRBJ1-2
CDR3 protein: CAISGGLGAFGYTF
CDR3 DNA: TGTGCCATCAGTGGTGGATTGGGGGCGTTCGGCTACACCTTC

clone size: NA
D gene: TRBD1
V gene: TRBV28
J gene: TRBJ2-7
CDR3 protein: CASSPNAGTGGEQYF
CDR3 DNA: TGTGCCAGCAGTCCAAACGCGGGGACAGGGGGCGAGCAGTACTTC

clone size: once
D gene: NA
V gene: TRBV4-1
J gene: TRBJ1-2
CDR3 protein: CASSQDVRGVYGYTF
CDR3 DNA: TGCGCCAGCAGCCAAGATGTTCGGGGGGTCTATGGCTACACCTTC

clone size: NA
D gene: NA
V gene: TRBV19
J gene: TRBJ1-2
CDR3 protein: CASKSSGYTF
CDR3 DNA: TGTGCCAGTAAATCGAGTGGCTACACCTTC

clone size: NA
D gene: TRBD2
V gene: TRBV11-2
J gene: TRBJ2-7
CDR3 protein: CASSSLDSSGREQYF
CDR3 DNA: TGTGCCAGCAGTTCTCTTGACTCTAGCGGGAGGGAGCAGTACTTC

clone size: NA
D gene: NA
V gene: TRBV4-1
J gene: TRBJ1-2
CDR3 protein: CASSTVGGGYTF
CDR3 DNA: TGCGCCAGCTCTACCGTGGGTGGGGGCTACACCTTC

clone size: once
D gene: NA
V gene: TRBV7-9
J gene: TRBJ2-1
CDR3 protein: CASRAPGLSSYNEQFF
CDR3 DNA: TGTGCCAGCAGAGCACCGGGACTTAGCTCCTACAATGAGCAGTTCTTC

clone size: NA
D gene: NA
V gene: TRBV6-5
J gene: TRBJ1-1
CDR3 protein: CATAVGIYMNTEAFF
CDR3 DNA: TGTGCCACCGCGGTTGGGATATACATGAACACTGAAGCTTTCTTT

clone size: NA
D gene: NA
V gene: TRBV5-5
J gene: TRBJ1-2
CDR3 protein: CASSLTAIYGYTF
CDR3 DNA: TGTGCCAGCAGCTTGACAGCGATCTATGGCTACACCTTC